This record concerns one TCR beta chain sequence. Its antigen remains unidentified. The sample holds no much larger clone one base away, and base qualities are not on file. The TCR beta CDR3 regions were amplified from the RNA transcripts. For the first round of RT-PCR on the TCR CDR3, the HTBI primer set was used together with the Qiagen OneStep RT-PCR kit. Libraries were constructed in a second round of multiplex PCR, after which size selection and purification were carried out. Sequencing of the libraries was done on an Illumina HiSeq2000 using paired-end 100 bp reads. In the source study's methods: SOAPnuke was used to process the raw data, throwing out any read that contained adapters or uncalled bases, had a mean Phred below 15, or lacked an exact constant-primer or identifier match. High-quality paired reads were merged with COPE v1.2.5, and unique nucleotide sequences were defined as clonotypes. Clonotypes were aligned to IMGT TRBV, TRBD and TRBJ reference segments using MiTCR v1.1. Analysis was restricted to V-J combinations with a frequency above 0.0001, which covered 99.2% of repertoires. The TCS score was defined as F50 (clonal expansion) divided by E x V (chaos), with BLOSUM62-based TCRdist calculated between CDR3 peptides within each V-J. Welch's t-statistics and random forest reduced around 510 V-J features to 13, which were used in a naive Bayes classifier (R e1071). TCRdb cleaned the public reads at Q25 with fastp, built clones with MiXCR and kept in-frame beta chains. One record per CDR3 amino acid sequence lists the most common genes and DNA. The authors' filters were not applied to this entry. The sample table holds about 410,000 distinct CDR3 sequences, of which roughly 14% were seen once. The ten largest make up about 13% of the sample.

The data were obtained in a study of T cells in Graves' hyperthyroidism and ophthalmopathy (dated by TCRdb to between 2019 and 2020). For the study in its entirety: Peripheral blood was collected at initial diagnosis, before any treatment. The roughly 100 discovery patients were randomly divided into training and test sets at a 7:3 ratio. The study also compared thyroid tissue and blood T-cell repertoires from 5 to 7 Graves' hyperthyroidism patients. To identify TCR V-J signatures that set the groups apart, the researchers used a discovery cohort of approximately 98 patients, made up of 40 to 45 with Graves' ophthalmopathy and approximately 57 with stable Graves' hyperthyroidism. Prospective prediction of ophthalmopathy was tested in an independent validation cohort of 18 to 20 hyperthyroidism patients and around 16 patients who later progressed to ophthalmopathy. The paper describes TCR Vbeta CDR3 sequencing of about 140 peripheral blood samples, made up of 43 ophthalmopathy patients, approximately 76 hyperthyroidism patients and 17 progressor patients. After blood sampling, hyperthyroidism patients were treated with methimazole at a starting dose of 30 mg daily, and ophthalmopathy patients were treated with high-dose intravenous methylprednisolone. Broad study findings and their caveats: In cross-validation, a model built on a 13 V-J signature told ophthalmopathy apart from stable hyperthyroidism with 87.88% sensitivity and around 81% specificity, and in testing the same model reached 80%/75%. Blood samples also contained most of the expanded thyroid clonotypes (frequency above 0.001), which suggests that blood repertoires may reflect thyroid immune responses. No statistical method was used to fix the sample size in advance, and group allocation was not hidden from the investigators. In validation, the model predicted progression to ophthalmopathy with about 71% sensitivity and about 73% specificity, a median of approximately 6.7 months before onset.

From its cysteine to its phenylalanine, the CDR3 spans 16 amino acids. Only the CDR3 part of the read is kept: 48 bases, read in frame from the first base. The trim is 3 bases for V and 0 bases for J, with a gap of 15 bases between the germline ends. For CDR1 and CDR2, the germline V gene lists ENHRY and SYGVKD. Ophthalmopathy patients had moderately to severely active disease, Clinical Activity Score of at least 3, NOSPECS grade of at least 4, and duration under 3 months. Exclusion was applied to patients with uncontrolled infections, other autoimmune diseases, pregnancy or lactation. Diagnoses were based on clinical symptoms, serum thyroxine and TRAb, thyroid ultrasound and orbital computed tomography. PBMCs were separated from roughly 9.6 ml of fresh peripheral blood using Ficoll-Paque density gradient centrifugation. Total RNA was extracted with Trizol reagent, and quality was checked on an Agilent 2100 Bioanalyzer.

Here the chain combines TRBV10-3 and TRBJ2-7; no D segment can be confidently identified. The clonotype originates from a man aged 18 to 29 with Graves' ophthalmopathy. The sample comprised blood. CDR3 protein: CAISDSRKRFSYEQYF. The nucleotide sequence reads TGTGCCATCAGTGATTCCAGAAAGCGTTTCTCCTACGAGCAGTACTTC.